This passage covers 31 T cell receptor beta chains from one sample sequenced in a study of control samples from healthy donors and cancer patients. Assay: immunoSEQ multiplex PCR; the TCRdb copy retains only in-frame clones and omits some. The sample carries some 54,000 clones, nearly 96% recorded once. The sequenced material came from blood. Receptor source: a woman under 40 in good health.

The chain combines TRBV24-1 with TRBJ2-2; D is unclear. The ends were cut back, 4 bases at V and 5 bases at J, with 4 bases in the middle. Germline CDR1 reads KGHDR; CDR2 reads SFDVKD. CDR3 size: 12 residues. The CDR3 is CATSEITGELFF. The CDR3 DNA reads TGTGCCACCAGTGAAATAACCGGGGAGCTGTTTTTT.

V and J are TRBV5-6 and TRBJ2-1, with TRBD2 matching 11 bases. Trimming took 4 bases from V and 4 from J; bases not matched to a gene: 7. CDR3 length equals 16 residues. CDR1 is SGHDT and CDR2 is YYEEEE in the germline V gene. The CDR3 loop reads CASSIRSGREYNEQFF. CDR3 DNA sequence: TGTGCCAGCAGCATACGTAGCGGGAGGGAGTACAATGAGCAGTTCTTC.

The rearrangement links TRBV15 to TRBJ2-1; 9 nucleotides agree with TRBD2. This CDR3 comprises 16 residues. CDR1 LNHNV and CDR2 YYDKDF come from the germline V gene (reference sequence). V shed 2 bases, J shed 6 bases, and the junction held 8 bases outside the gene matches. The DNA of the CDR3 is TGTGCCACCAGCAGACCAACCCGGACTAGCGTCAATGAGCAGTTCTTC. Amino acid sequence: CATSRPTRTSVNEQFF.

Comment on this clone: Other DNA sequences in the sample encode the same CDR3. The CDR3 protein is CASSLRGGRGPYNEQFF. The CDR3 DNA sequence: TGTGCCAGCAGCTTAAGGGGCGGGAGGGGGCCCTACAATGAGCAGTTCTTC. The chain combines TRBV7-3 with TRBJ2-1; TRBD2 agrees at 9 bases. This CDR3 has 17 amino acids. V dropped 1 base and J dropped 2; count of bases not matched to a gene: 6. CDR1 SGHTA and CDR2 FQGTGA come from the germline V gene.

V usage is TRBV5-4 and J usage is TRBJ2-5; 12 bases align to TRBD2. The CDR3 runs 15 residues. Looked up from germline, CDR1 is SGHNT and CDR2 is YYREEE (reference sequence). Germline trimming cut 1 base from V and 3 bases from J; bases unmatched to any gene: 1. Written as DNA, the CDR3 is TGTGCCAGCAGCTTGAGGACTAGCGGGAAAGAGACCCAGTACTTC. Translated: CASSLRTSGKETQYF.

The chain joins TRBV28 to TRBJ2-7; 10 bases are a match to TRBD1. The J segment lost 5 bases and the V segment lost 5 bases, leaving 3 bases of the junction unmatched. The CDR3 runs to 13 residues. Per the germline V gene, CDR1 is MDHEN and CDR2 is SYDVKM. The CDR3 nucleotides are TGTGCCAGCAGTCCGACAGGGGGCAACGAGCAGTACTTC. Its translation is CASSPTGGNEQYF.

The chain is built from TRBV5-6 and TRBJ1-4; D perhaps matches TRBD1 (5 bases). The V end was cut by 3 bases, the J end by 0 bases, with 18 bases between. Per the germline V gene, CDR1 is SGHDT and CDR2 is YYEEEE. This CDR3 comprises 18 residues. The CDR3 is CASSSYGAGTATNEKLFF. CDR3 nucleotides: TGTGCCAGCAGCTCATATGGGGCAGGGACTGCAACTAATGAAAAACTGTTTTTT.

V usage is TRBV11-2 and J usage is TRBJ2-2, with no clear D. This CDR3 region has 14 residues. V dropped 1 base and J dropped 3 bases, with 6 bases sitting between them. CDR1 and CDR2 from the germline V gene are SGHAT and FQNNGV. The CDR3 nucleotides read TGTGCCAGCAGCTTAGGGATCCACACCGGGGAGCTGTTTTTT. Its translation is CASSLGIHTGELFF. The complete variable domain, with remaining parts taken from reference TRBV11-2 and TRBJ2-2, reads EAGVAQSPRYKIIEKRQSVAFWCNPISGHATLYWYQQILGQGPKLLIQFQNNGVVDDSQLPKDRFSAERLKGVDSTLKIQPAKLEDSAVYLCASSLGIHTGELFFGEGSRLTVL.

This clone came up once. This chain joins TRBV7-3 and TRBJ2-5; no clear D gene. CDR1 and CDR2 from the germline V gene are SGHTA and FQGTGA. V lost 5 bases and J lost 5, with 9 bases in between. CDR3 size: 12 residues. The CDR3 DNA sequence: TGTGCCAGCAGCCCTTACCCCGAGACCCAGTACTTC. This codes for CASSPYPETQYF.

This chain connects TRBV7-2 to TRBJ2-7, with a tentative D call TRBD2 (5 bases). Germline-derived CDR1 and CDR2 are SGHTA and FQGNSA. V dropped 1 base and J dropped 6 bases, with 16 bases sitting between them. The CDR3 is 15 amino acids. The CDR3 is CASSLEVASSGEQYF. CDR3 in DNA: TGTGCCAGCAGCTTAGAGGTGGCTAGCTCCGGCGAGCAGTACTTC.

The gene calls are TRBV15 and TRBJ1-2; D is unclear. CDR1 and CDR2 from the germline V gene are LNHNV and YYDKDF (reference sequence). V was cut by 4 bases and J by 3 bases, with 15 bases left in between. The CDR3 is 15 residues long. The CDR3 DNA sequence: TGTGCCACCAGCATCGGGCGGGGAAGTGACTATGGCTACACCTTC. This encodes CATSIGRGSDYGYTF.

J is TRBJ2-6 and V is TRBV5-1; D tentatively fits TRBD1 or TRBD2 (5 bases each). Germline assignment: CDR1 SGHRS and CDR2 YFSETQ. V lost 0 bases, J lost 0 bases, and 7 bases lay in between. The CDR3 runs to 16 residues. The chain's CDR3 is CASSLEGTSGANVLTF. The CDR3 DNA sequence: TGCGCCAGCAGCTTGGAGGGGACCTCTGGGGCCAACGTCCTGACTTTC. Together with reference TRBV5-1 and TRBJ2-6, the CDR3 gives the full variable domain: KAGVTQTPRYLIKTRGQQVTLSCSPISGHRSVSWYQQTPGQGLQFLFEYFSETQRNKGNFPGRFSGRQFSNSRSEMNVSTLELGDSALYLCASSLEGTSGANVLTFGAGSRLTVL.

The V gene is TRBV28, the J gene TRBJ2-7; TRBD1 matches at 8 bases. The CDR3 contains 15 residues. Trimming removed 3 bases from V and 3 bases from J; junction bases left unmatched: 7. The germline V gene has CDR1 MDHEN and CDR2 SYDVKM. The CDR3 region is CASSFRGRGLYEQYF. The CDR3 DNA sequence: TGTGCCAGCAGTTTCCGGGGCAGGGGGCTCTACGAGCAGTACTTC.

This chain links TRBV4-1 with TRBJ2-5, with 10 bases fitting TRBD1. Unmatched junction bases numbered 10, after V lost 1 base and J lost 5 bases. CDR1 is MGHRA, CDR2 YSYEKL, per germline. This CDR3 region has 17 residues. The CDR3 spells CASSQGVGTGVWETQYF. The CDR3 nucleotides are TGCGCCAGCAGCCAAGGGGTTGGGACAGGGGTGTGGGAGACCCAGTACTTC.

The chain recombines TRBV5-4 with TRBJ2-1, with 7 bases that match TRBD2. J was trimmed by 5 bases and V by 0 bases; bases with no gene match: 14. Germline CDR1 SGHNT, CDR2 YYREEE (reference sequence). This CDR3 comprises 18 residues. The CDR3: CASSLAWMGEGQDNEQFF. CDR3 coding DNA: TGTGCCAGCAGCTTGGCTTGGATGGGGGAGGGCCAGGACAATGAGCAGTTCTTC. Complete variable domain (other parts from reference TRBV5-4 and TRBJ2-1): ETGVTQSPTHLIKTRGQQVTLRCSSQSGHNTVSWYQQALGQGPQFIFQYYREEENGRGNFPPRFSGLQFPNYSSELNVNALELDDSALYLCASSLAWMGEGQDNEQFFGPGTRLTVL.

The rearrangement links TRBV12-3 or TRBV12-4 to TRBJ2-2, with D unclear. Trimming took 5 bases from V and 3 from J, leaving 7 bases between them. This CDR3 has 13 amino acids. The CDR3 DNA reads as TGTGCCAGCAGTCAAGAATACACCGGGGAGCTGTTTTTT. Protein product: CASSQEYTGELFF.

This chain connects TRBV27 to TRBJ1-3; a possible D gene is TRBD1 (6 bases). Germline-derived CDR1 and CDR2 are MNHEY and SMNVEV (reference sequence). The CDR3 is 14 amino acids. V gave up 5 bases and J gave up 1 base, with 9 bases separating them. CDR3 sequence reads: CASSPQGSGNTIYF. The DNA for the CDR3 is TGTGCCAGCAGTCCCCAGGGGTCTGGAAACACCATATATTTT.

The chain couples TRBV5-1 to TRBJ2-1, with TRBD2 identical over 11 bases. J lost 6 bases, V lost 2 bases, and 7 bases had no gene match. The CDR3 loop spans 16 amino acids. In germline, CDR1 is SGHRS, CDR2 YFSETQ. Written as DNA, the CDR3 is TGCGCCAGCAGCTTTACGACTAGCGGGACCTCCAATGAGCAGTTCTTC. Translating it yields CASSFTTSGTSNEQFF.

The chain carries TRBV7-2 and TRBJ2-1, with a tentative D call TRBD1 (6 bases). CDR3 length equals 15 residues. Trimming removed 7 bases at V and 4 bases at J, with 17 bases between. The germline V gene has CDR1 SGHTA and CDR2 FQGNSA. The CDR3 coding sequence is TGTGCCAGCAACCCCGCGACAGGTGTATACAATGAGCAGTTCTTC. Amino acids: CASNPATGVYNEQFF.

This rearrangement joins TRBV2 to TRBJ2-2; D perhaps matches TRBD2 (5 bases). Germline-derived CDR1 and CDR2 are SNHLY and FYNNEI. The CDR3 is made up of 15 amino acids. V lost 6 bases and J 5 bases, leaving 16 bases between the germline ends. This CDR3 reads CASRTDWLSTGELFF. In nucleotides, the CDR3 is TGTGCCAGCAGAACGGACTGGCTCTCAACCGGGGAGCTGTTTTTT.

This clone appeared a single time. The rearrangement joins TRBV27 to TRBJ2-7; D is unclear. V lost 3 bases, J lost 4 bases, and 4 bases lay in between. Germline V CDR1 and CDR2: MNHEY, SMNVEV (reference sequence). The CDR3 loop spans 11 amino acids. The CDR3 spells CASSLGYEQYF. CDR3 nucleotide sequence: TGTGCCAGCAGTTTGGGTTACGAGCAGTACTTC.

The gene calls are TRBV10-3 and TRBJ1-2; maybe TRBD1 (5 bases). Germline V gives CDR1 ENHRY, CDR2 SYGVKD. The V and J ends lost 4 bases and 3 bases respectively, with 9 bases between them. The CDR3 spans 13 residues. The CDR3 nucleotides are TGTGCCATCAGTGTTGGACAAGACTATGGCTACACCTTC. Amino acid sequence: CAISVGQDYGYTF.

The J gene is TRBJ2-7, the V gene TRBV12-5; TRBD2 matches at 11 bases. After removal of 0 bases from V and 7 bases from J, the junction contained 8 bases not matched to a gene. Germline CDR1 LGHNT, CDR2 FRNRAP. The CDR3 consists of 16 residues. Here the CDR3 DNA reads TGTGCTAGTGGTTTGGTAGTAGCGGGAGGGTTGGGAGAGCAGTACTTC. It specifies CASGLVVAGGLGEQYF.

The CDR3 nucleotides are TGTGCCAGCAGTCCGGGGGCTGGTGCCGGGGAGCTGTTTTTT. It codes for CASSPGAGAGELFF. The V and J genes are TRBV27 and TRBJ2-2, with D tentatively TRBD1 or TRBD2 (6 bases each). With 5 bases removed from V and 6 bases from J, the gap between germline ends came to 13 bases. The germline CDR1 and CDR2 sequences are MNHEY and SMNVEV (reference sequence). This CDR3 spans 14 amino acids.

The chain carries TRBV14 and TRBJ2-5; D gene uncertain. The CDR3 is 11 residues long. Germline CDR1 and CDR2: SGHDN and FVKESK. Trimming left V 1 base short and J 7 bases short, with 4 bases between. CDR3 amino acids: CASSQGGTQYF. Here the CDR3 DNA reads TGTGCCAGCAGCCAAGGGGGGACCCAGTACTTC. Supplemented by reference TRBV14 and TRBJ2-5, the full variable domain reads EAGVTQFPSHSVIEKGQTVTLRCDPISGHDNLYWYRRVMGKEIKFLLHFVKESKQDESGMPNNRFLAERTGGTYSTLKVQPAELEDSGVYFCASSQGGTQYFGPGTRLLVL.

V is TRBV29-1 and J is TRBJ1-1; 9 positions match TRBD1. The V gene end was trimmed by 6 bases and the J gene end by 5 bases; junction bases not matched to a gene: 7. The CDR3 consists of 13 residues. Germline loops: CDR1 SQVTM, CDR2 ANQGSEA. The CDR3 bases are TGCAGCGTCCTGGACAGGGGATGGACTGAAGCTTTCTTT. It codes for CSVLDRGWTEAFF.

This clone was picked up one time. The chain couples TRBV7-8 to TRBJ2-5; 9 positions match TRBD2. CDR1 and CDR2 (germline): SGHVS, FQNEAQ. The V segment lost 2 bases and the J segment 2 bases; nucleotides outside the gene matches: 3. CDR3 length equals 15 residues. CDR3 amino acids: CASSLTREGQETQYF. CDR3 coding DNA: TGTGCCAGCAGCTTAACGCGGGAGGGTCAAGAGACCCAGTACTTC.

The J gene is TRBJ2-2, the V gene TRBV7-2, with D possibly matching TRBD1 (5 bases). The germline V gene encodes CDR1 SGHTA and CDR2 FQGNSA. With 1 base removed from V and 4 bases from J, the gap between germline ends came to 10 bases. This CDR3 is built from 15 residues. The CDR3 here is CASSLVQGATGELFF. DNA of the CDR3: TGTGCCAGCAGCTTAGTACAAGGGGCCACCGGGGAGCTGTTTTTT.

The rearrangement uses TRBV29-1 and TRBJ2-4; a possible D gene is TRBD2 (5 bases). The CDR3 runs to 13 residues. Looked up from germline, CDR1 is SQVTM and CDR2 is ANQGSEA. The V gene lost 4 bases and the J gene lost 6 bases, with 13 bases spanning the gap. The CDR3 here is CSVAAGVGNIQYF. CDR3 sequence (DNA): TGCAGCGTTGCCGCGGGCGTAGGAAACATTCAGTACTTC.

The chain employs TRBV9 and TRBJ2-1; 10 bases line up with TRBD2. CDR1 SGDLS and CDR2 YYNGEE come from the germline V gene. With V trimmed by 7 bases and J by 5 bases, 3 bases remained unmatched. The CDR3 covers 13 residues. CDR3: CASGSGRNNEQFF. DNA of the CDR3: TGTGCCAGCGGTAGCGGGAGGAACAATGAGCAGTTCTTC.

This chain connects TRBV6-5 to TRBJ2-1, with 10 bases matching TRBD2. The CDR3 length is 14 residues. V was clipped by 8 bases and J by 8 bases; unmatched bases: 9. The germline V gene encodes CDR1 MNHEY and CDR2 SVGAGI. CDR3 sequence reads: CASRLAGAQYEQFF. The CDR3 DNA follows: TGTGCCAGCCGGCTAGCGGGAGCACAGTATGAGCAGTTCTTC.